The present TCR beta chain was sequenced within a study of Ad26.COV2.S vaccination and SARS-CoV-2 variants. Whole-study results and caveats: Analyses that measured TCR breadth and depth may have underestimated total T cell responses.

Assay: immunoSEQ multiplex PCR; the TCRdb copy retains only in-frame clones and omits some. The top ten clones hold about 3.6% of a sample with about 280,000 clones, over 75% of them seen once. The CDR3 length is 14 residues. The germline V gene encodes CDR1 SGDLS and CDR2 YYNGEE. V was cut by 0 bases and J by 1 base, with 7 bases left in between. Turning to this clone: Its antigen remains unidentified.

The treatment was: roughly 18 received Ad26.COV2.S at low or high dose, single or two shots; roughly five received placebo; per-sample allocation not given. The samples date from day 63 after the first vaccine or placebo injection. Boston provided a donor who was an adult aged 18-55 years. This specimen was peripheral blood, taken in a trial of Ad26.COV2.S vaccine versus placebo. The TCR originated in a person between 18 and 65 years old who received the Ad26.COV2.S COVID-19 vaccine or a placebo. The gene calls are TRBV9 and TRBJ1-1; D is ambiguous. CDR3 nucleotides: TGTGCCAGCAGCGTAGTTCCAGAGAACACTGAAGCTTTCTTT. Protein product: CASSVVPENTEAFF. Variable domain in full (rest from reference TRBV9 and TRBJ1-1): DSGVTQTPKHLITATGQRVTLRCSPRSGDLSVYWYQQSLDQGLQFLIQYYNGEERAKGNILERFSAQQFPDLHSELNLSSLELGDSALYFCASSVVPENTEAFFGQGTRLTVV.